The T cell receptor (beta chain) under discussion was sequenced for a study of blood T cell repertoires in COVID-19. Looking at the study overall: Material from acute and convalescent COVID-19 was sourced from the United States, Italy and Spain.

A single count supports this clone. With V trimmed by 0 bases and J by 5 bases, 5 bases remained unmatched. In germline, CDR1 is SGDLS, CDR2 YYNGEE. The CDR3 sequence is 14 residues long. Profiling relied on immunoSEQ multiplex PCR, and the TCRdb table lists in-frame clones only, not all of them. Of 45,000 to 55,000 clones in the sample, roughly 91% are singletons; the top ten hold around 3.2%. Sequencing used peripheral blood. The chain couples TRBV9 to TRBJ2-7, with 7 nucleotides matching TRBD1. The sequence came from a human donor in a cohort sampled during active COVID-19. The CDR3 sequence is CASSVGQGSHEQYF. The CDR3 DNA is TGTGCCAGCAGCGTAGGACAGGGCTCTCACGAGCAGTACTTC.